The rows below give T cell receptor beta chains drawn from one sample of a study of beta chain features in type 1 diabetes. Libraries were prepared by immunoSEQ multiplex PCR; TCRdb keeps only in-frame clonotypes and omits some of them. The sample has 120,000 to 150,000 clones; 13% are singletons. Material for sequencing was central memory CD4+ T cells from blood. Every receptor here comes from a man between 18 and 35 years old with type 1 diabetes. Both conserved end residues are part of each CDR3. The order of the fields is J gene, D gene, V gene, clone size, CDR3 protein, CDR3 DNA. A D gene is named only where the DNA matches it firmly. Clone sizes are given selectively: once, few, many, or a class where the clone is expanded.

TRBJ1-6 TRBD1 TRBV18 few CASSQGQETEALHF TGTGCCAGCTCACAGGGACAGGAGACCGAGGCGCTCCACTTT
TRBJ2-7 . TRBV28 . CASGVGSSYEQYF TGTGCCAGCGGAGTGGGGAGCTCCTACGAGCAGTACTTC
TRBJ2-7 . TRBV18 few CASSPRLVSREQYF TGTGCCAGCTCACCTCGGCTTGTCTCCCGTGAGCAGTACTTC
TRBJ2-7 TRBD2 TRBV19 once CASSSIAGEDREQYF TGTGCCAGTAGTTCAATAGCGGGGGAAGACCGCGAGCAGTACTTC
TRBJ1-6 . TRBV19 few CASSTRTDSPLHF TGTGCCAGTAGTACACGGACAGATTCACCCCTCCACTTT
TRBJ1-5 . TRBV6-6 few CASLKPDQPQHF TGTGCCAGCCTTAAACCGGATCAGCCCCAGCATTTT
TRBJ1-3 . TRBV30 few CAWTVGGSSSGNTIYF TGTGCCTGGACCGTGGGGGGATCAAGCTCTGGAAACACCATATATTTT
TRBJ1-1 . TRBV9 . CASSGGGFNTEAFF TGTGCCAGCAGCGGCGGGGGCTTTAACACTGAAGCTTTCTTT
TRBJ2-2 . TRBV7-6 once CASSLAGGASTGELFF TGTGCCAGCAGCTTAGCCGGGGGAGCGAGCACCGGGGAGCTGTTTTTT
TRBJ2-4 TRBD2 TRBV30 . CAWSPRRGGGSKNIQYF TGTGCCTGGAGTCCCCGTCGGGGGGGTGGTTCCAAAAACATTCAGTACTTC
TRBJ2-1 TRBD1 TRBV4-1 many CASSQDRQGSYNEQFF TGCGCCAGCAGCCAAGATCGACAGGGCTCCTACAATGAGCAGTTCTTC
TRBJ2-3 . TRBV29-1 many CSVVRDTADTQYF TGCAGCGTTGTTCGGGACACCGCAGATACGCAGTATTTT